The sequence of this TCR beta chain was determined in a study of T cells in Graves' hyperthyroidism and ophthalmopathy. Study at large: Sampling of peripheral blood happened at initial diagnosis, prior to any treatment.

This clonotype was observed many times. Its target is not known. General observations from the study: Appearing also in blood were most of the thyroid clonotypes expanded above 0.001.

The diagnoses drew upon clinical symptoms, serum thyroxine and TRAb, thyroid ultrasound and orbital computed tomography. Blood dates from first hyperthyroidism diagnosis, before any ophthalmopathy symptoms. The investigators amplified TCR beta CDR3 regions from RNA transcripts. Researchers ran a first-round RT-PCR on the TCR CDR3 using the HTBI primer set. Using its own MiXCR run on the multiplex PCR reads, TCRdb lists one record per CDR3 protein. The table records 650,000 to 850,000 distinct CDR3 sequences, roughly a sixth of them present only once. The CDR3 contains 14 residues. Trimming cost V 1 base and J 6 bases, with 12 bases left between them.

This chain uses TRBV12-3 or TRBV12-4 with TRBJ1-2; D is perhaps TRBD1 (6 bases). The receptor comes from a woman aged 45-59 years with Graves' hyperthyroidism that later progressed to Graves' ophthalmopathy. The sequenced sample was blood. The DNA of the CDR3 is TGTGCCAGCAGTTTAGGGAGTAACAGGGATGGCTACACCTTC. This codes for CASSLGSNRDGYTF.